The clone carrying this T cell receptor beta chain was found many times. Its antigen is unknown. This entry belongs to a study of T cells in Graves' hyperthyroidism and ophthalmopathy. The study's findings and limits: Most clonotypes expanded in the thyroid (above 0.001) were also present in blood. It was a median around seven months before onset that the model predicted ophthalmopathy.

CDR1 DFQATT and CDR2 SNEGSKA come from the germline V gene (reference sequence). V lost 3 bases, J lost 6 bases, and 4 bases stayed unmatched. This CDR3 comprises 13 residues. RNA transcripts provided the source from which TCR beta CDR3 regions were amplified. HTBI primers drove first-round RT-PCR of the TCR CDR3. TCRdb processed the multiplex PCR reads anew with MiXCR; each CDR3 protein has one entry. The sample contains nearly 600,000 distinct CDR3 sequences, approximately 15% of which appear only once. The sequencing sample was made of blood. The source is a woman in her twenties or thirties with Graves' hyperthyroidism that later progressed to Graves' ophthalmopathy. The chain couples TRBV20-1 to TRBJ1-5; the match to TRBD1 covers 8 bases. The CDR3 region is CSARTGVIQPQHF. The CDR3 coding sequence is TGCAGTGCTAGGACAGGGGTAATTCAGCCCCAGCATTTT.